The source of this TCR beta chain is a study of memory CD4+ T cells and cytomegalovirus serostatus. On the study more broadly: Of the healthy Belgian adults, 9 or 10 were CMV seropositive and 20 to 30 seronegative.

Trimming pared 4 bases from V and 5 bases from J, leaving 14 bases between. The germline V gene encodes CDR1 MNHNY and CDR2 SVGAGI (reference sequence). The CDR3 spans 14 residues. Authors' data handling: Out-of-frame sequences were removed, leaving about 2.2 million distinct TCRbeta sequences. This table comes from immunoSEQ multiplex PCR, and its TCRdb copy is limited to in-frame clones, with some not included. V, J and clone size were drawn from that table, and D and trimming were deduced from the DNA. The repertoire holds around 50,000 clones, roughly 78% seen once, with approximately 0.7% in the top ten. Single viable CD3+CD4+CD8-CD45RO+ cells were sorted as the memory CD4+ T cells.

The sequenced sample consisted of memory CD4+ T cells from blood. This receptor was obtained from an adult in good health and CMV-seronegative. The chain couples TRBV6-6 to TRBJ1-1; maybe TRBD1 (6 bases). For the CDR3, the DNA is TGTGCCAGCAGTTTGGACAGTGGAAGGACTGAAGCTTTCTTT. This gives the protein CASSLDSGRTEAFF.